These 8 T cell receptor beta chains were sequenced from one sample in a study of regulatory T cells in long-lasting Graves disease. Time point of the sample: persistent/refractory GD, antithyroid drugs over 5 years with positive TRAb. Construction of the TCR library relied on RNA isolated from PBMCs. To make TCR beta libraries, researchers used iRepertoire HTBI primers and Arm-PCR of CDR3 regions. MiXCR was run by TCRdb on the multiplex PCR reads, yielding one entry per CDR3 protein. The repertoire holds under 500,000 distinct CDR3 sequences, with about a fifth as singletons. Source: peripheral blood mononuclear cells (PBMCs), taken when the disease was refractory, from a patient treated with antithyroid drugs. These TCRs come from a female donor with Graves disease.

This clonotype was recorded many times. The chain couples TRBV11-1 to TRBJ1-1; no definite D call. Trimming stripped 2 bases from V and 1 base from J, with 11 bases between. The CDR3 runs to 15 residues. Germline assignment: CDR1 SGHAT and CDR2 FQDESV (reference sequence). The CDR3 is CASSLLTPSNTEAFF. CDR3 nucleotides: TGTGCCAGCAGCTTATTAACACCCTCGAACACTGAAGCTTTCTTT.

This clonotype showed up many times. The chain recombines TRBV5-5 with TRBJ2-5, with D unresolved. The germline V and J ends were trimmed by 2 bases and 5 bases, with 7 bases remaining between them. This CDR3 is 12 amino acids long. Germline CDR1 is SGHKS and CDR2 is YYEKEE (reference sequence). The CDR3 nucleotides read TGTGCCAGCAGCTTCAATAAGGAGACCCAGTACTTC. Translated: CASSFNKETQYF.

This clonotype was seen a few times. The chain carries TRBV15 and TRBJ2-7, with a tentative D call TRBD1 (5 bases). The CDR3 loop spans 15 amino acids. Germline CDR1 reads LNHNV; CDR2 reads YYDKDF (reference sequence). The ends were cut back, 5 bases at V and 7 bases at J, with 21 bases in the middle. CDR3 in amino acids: CATSGGLRRGGEQYF. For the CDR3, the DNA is TGTGCCACCAGCGGTGGATTGCGAAGGGGTGGGGAGCAGTACTTC.

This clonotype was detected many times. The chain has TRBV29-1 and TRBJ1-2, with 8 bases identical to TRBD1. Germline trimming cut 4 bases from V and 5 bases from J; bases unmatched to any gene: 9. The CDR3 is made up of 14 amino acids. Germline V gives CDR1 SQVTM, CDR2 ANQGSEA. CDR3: CSVGLSGTGYGYTF. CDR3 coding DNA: TGCAGCGTTGGCCTCTCCGGGACAGGATATGGCTACACCTTC.

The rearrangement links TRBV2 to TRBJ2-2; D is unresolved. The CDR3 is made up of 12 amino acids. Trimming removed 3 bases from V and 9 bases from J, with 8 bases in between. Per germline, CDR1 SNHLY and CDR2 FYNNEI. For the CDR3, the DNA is TGTGCCAGCAGTGATTGGGGTAGGGAGCTGTTTTTT. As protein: CASSDWGRELFF.

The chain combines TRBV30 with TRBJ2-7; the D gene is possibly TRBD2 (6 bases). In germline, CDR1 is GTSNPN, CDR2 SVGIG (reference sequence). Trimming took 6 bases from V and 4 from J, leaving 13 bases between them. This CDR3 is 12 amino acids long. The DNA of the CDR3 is TGTGCCTGCTCAGGGAGGCGGTACGAGCAGTACTTC. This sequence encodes CACSGRRYEQYF. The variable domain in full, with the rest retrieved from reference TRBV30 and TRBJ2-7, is SQTIHQWPATLVQPVGSPLSLECTVEGTSNPNLYWYRQAAGRGLQLLFYSVGIGQISSEVPQNLSASRPQDRQFILSSKKLLLSDSGFYLCACSGRRYEQYFGPGTRLTVT.

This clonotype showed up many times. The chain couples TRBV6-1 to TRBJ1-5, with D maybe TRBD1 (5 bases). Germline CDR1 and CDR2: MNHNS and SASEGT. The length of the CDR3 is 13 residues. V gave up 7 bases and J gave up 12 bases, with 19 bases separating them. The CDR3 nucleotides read TGTGCCAGCACCGGAGGGGCCTTAGGCCACCAGCATTTT. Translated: CASTGGALGHQHF.

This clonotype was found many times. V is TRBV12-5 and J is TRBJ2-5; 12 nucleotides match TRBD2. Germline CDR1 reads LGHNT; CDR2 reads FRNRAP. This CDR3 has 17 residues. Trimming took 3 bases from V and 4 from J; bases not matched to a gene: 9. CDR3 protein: CASGFWLAGGPAETQYF. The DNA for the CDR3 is TGTGCTAGTGGTTTTTGGCTAGCGGGAGGGCCAGCAGAGACCCAGTACTTC.